This T cell receptor (beta chain) was captured by sequencing in a study of human T cells and chemical hapten exposure (dated by TCRdb to 2020 to 2023). Context from the whole study: For sensitization, 2% DPC in acetone was applied to a roughly 2 cm by roughly 2 cm area of upper inner arm skin. Weekly therapeutic DPC doses were additionally applied to the scalp of patients throughout the roughly 24-week study period. Patch testing was performed on the upper back with Finn chambers containing 0.01% DPC, and the patch tests were scored after 6 days according to International Contact Dermatitis Research Group standards. The mostly female patient cohort included alopecia areata with under or over 50% scalp involvement, alopecia totalis and alopecia universalis. Libraries were combined into a pool for sequencing, and differences in TCR yield between samples came mainly from small differences in library volumes within the pool. The study tracked peripheral blood TCR repertoire changes in vivo during primary and secondary sensitization to the hapten diphenylcyclopropenone (DPC) in alopecia patients. Blood samples were taken from patients before sensitization (week 0) and at 2, 6 and about 24 weeks after DPC sensitization. For TCR sequencing, blood came from twenty-nine alopecia patients at anywhere from one to four time points (pre-sensitization, 2, 6 and 24 weeks). The research as a whole found: Patch test score correlated positively with the number of PT1 expanded TCRs, reaching significance at thresholds 8, 16 and 32 but not at 4. Because every patient had alopecia, a presumed autoimmune disease, the patients' immune response might differ from that of healthy individuals. DPC sensitization did not change the number of TCRs with a frequency above 1 in 1000, and there was no evidence of changes in global repertoire structure. After repeated subsampling, changes were observed in the strength of the expansion versus patch-test correlation and in the threshold at which the correlation became significant. Significantly more large CDR3 similarity clusters were formed by expanded TCRs than by pre-sensitization or healthy control sets, consistent with antigen-driven responses.

Based on the germline V gene, the CDR1 and CDR2 sequences are SGHRS and YFSETQ. Between the V and J ends, shortened by 3 bases and 2 bases respectively, the junction contains 17 bases. The CDR3 holds 16 amino acids from the cysteine to the phenylalanine. Here the CDR3 DNA is all that survives: 48 bases in frame from base 1. Many counts were recorded for this clonotype. Its cognate antigen has yet to be identified. No base qualities exist here, and no much larger clone lies one base off it. Library construction relied on RACE. The sequencer was a NextSeq 500. During library preparation, unique molecular identifiers were attached to individual cDNA molecules so that TCRs could be counted in a quantitative, reproducible way. Each blood RNA sample was used to sequence both TCR alpha and TCR beta chains. The paper's data handling went like this. A median of roughly 98,000 TCRs per sample was observed, with a range of about 23,224 to 750,000. The Decombinator software suite was used to annotate V, J and CDR3 in the TCR reads. For the PS versus PT1 abundance plots, all samples were subsampled to the same number of TCRs (28,000). Expanded TCRs were defined as absent before sensitization and observed at least eight times at the 2-week time point. TCRdb took the public reads, trimmed them with fastp at Q25, ran MiXCR for clone calling and kept in-frame beta chains. Each CDR3 protein gets just one entry, which takes the most common genes and DNA from the rows behind it. The V and J calls and clone size come from TCRdb's table, not from the authors' own analysis. Present in this sample are some 340,000 distinct CDR3 sequences, 5.5% to 8% of which were seen just once. The top ten clones comprise 8.4% of the sample.

Sample time point, as interpreted from the label and publication: patch test 1, 2 weeks after DPC sensitization. Sample treatment or condition, as interpreted from the label and publication: therapeutic diphenylcyclopropenone sensitization with weekly scalp DPC. Blood at each patch-test visit was drawn before the patch test was applied. Patients were eligible if aged 18 to 70, diagnosed with alopecia and judged suitable for DPC therapy, and pregnant patients were excluded. Total RNA was isolated from unfractionated whole blood collected in Tempus Blood RNA tubes. The TCR sequence derives from a woman aged 18-29 years with alopecia areata. Some clones in this sample may be carry-over from other donors' samples. The sequences come from whole blood, collected in connection with sensitization to the hapten diphenylcyclopropenone (DPC). The sequence joins TRBV5-1 to TRBJ2-5; a tentative D call is TRBD1 (6 bases match). The DNA reads as follows: TGCGCCAGCAGCTCCGAAGGGGGTTTGGTGCAAGAGACCCAGTACTTC. The resulting protein is CASSSEGGLVQETQYF. With the rest looked up from the reference TRBV5-1 and TRBJ2-5 genes rather than sequenced, the full variable domain is KAGVTQTPRYLIKTRGQQVTLSCSPISGHRSVSWYQQTPGQGLQFLFEYFSETQRNKGNFPGRFSGRQFSNSRSEMNVSTLELGDSALYLCASSSEGGLVQETQYFGPGTRLLVL.